The 14 T cell receptor beta chains listed next were all sequenced from one sample in a study of T-cell memory formation after mild COVID-19. MiXCR, applied by TCRdb to the 5' RACE reads, yields one record per CDR3 protein. The table has about half a million distinct CDR3 sequences, around a sixth seen once. The specimen was PBMCs or a T cell subset sorted from them (not recorded which). The receptors were sampled from an adult woman who had mild COVID-19 (a few samples of this study predate the infection). Cell type and time point are not known.

In its sample, this clonotype was seen a few times. This rearrangement joins TRBV29-1 to TRBJ1-4; D is uncertain. V was cut by 4 bases and J by 0 bases, with 6 bases left in between. The germline CDR1 and CDR2 sequences are SQVTM and ANQGSEA. CDR3 size: 13 residues. CDR3 coding DNA: TGCAGCGTTGGAAGGACAACTAATGAAAAACTGTTTTTT. Protein: CSVGRTTNEKLFF.

This clonotype was seen only a few times. The chain couples TRBV12-3 or TRBV12-4 to TRBJ1-3; TRBD1 might be the D (6 bases). The CDR3 contains 15 residues. The germline V and J ends were trimmed by 6 bases and 4 bases, with 16 bases remaining between them. Here the CDR3 reads CASRDSSTVGNTIYF. Written as DNA, the CDR3 is TGTGCCAGCAGGGACAGCTCTACCGTCGGAAACACCATATATTTT.

The genes are TRBV12-3 or TRBV12-4 and TRBJ2-7; D not resolved. V lost 2 bases to trimming and J lost 0 bases, with 5 bases between them. The CDR3 is 13 amino acids. CDR3 region: CASSLTTSYEQYF. For the CDR3, the DNA is TGTGCCAGCAGTTTAACCACCTCCTACGAGCAGTACTTC.

The CDR3 DNA follows: TGTGCCGTACAAGAATACGCTGGAAACACCATATATTTT. It translates to CAVQEYAGNTIYF. V gene TRBV10-3 combines with J gene TRBJ1-3; no clear D. V was shortened by 11 bases and J by 2 bases, with 13 bases between the two germline ends. CDR1 is ENHRY and CDR2 is SYGVKD in the germline V gene. The CDR3 is 13 residues long.

The chain is built from TRBV7-9 and TRBJ1-2; no firm D call. The CDR3 runs to 12 residues. Germline V gives CDR1 SEHNR, CDR2 FQNEAQ (reference sequence). Here the CDR3 reads CGRGRANYGYTF. The CDR3 DNA is TGTGGGAGAGGACGGGCAAACTATGGCTACACCTTC.

This clonotype was counted only a few times. J is TRBJ2-5 and V is TRBV12-3 or TRBV12-4; D is unclear. V lost 1 base and J lost 3, with 6 bases in between. The CDR3 length is 13 residues. This CDR3 is CASSLVRKETQYF. The DNA for the CDR3 is TGTGCCAGCAGTTTAGTGCGGAAAGAGACCCAGTACTTC.

This clonotype was counted a few times. The rearrangement uses TRBV5-6 and TRBJ2-3, with 10 positions matching TRBD2. This CDR3 comprises 19 residues. Germline CDR1 and CDR2: SGHDT and YYEEEE. V lost 2 bases to trimming and J lost 2 bases; unmatched junction nucleotides: 14. The CDR3: CASSFWTSGKQRITDTQYF. Written as DNA, the CDR3 is TGTGCCAGCAGCTTTTGGACTAGCGGCAAACAACGAATCACAGATACGCAGTATTTT.

The chain employs TRBV5-8 and TRBJ2-5; tentatively, D is TRBD1 (6 bases). Trimming took 0 bases from V and 5 from J, leaving 11 bases between them. CDR3 length: 14 amino acids. The germline CDR1 and CDR2 sequences are SGHTS and YDEGEE. The CDR3 nucleotides read TGTGCCAGCAGCTTGGACAGGGCAGGGGAGACCCAGTACTTC. Its translation is CASSLDRAGETQYF.

In this sample, this clonotype turned up a few times. This rearrangement joins TRBV19 to TRBJ1-1; no clear D. The CDR3 extends over 16 amino acids. V was trimmed by 6 bases and J by 1 base, leaving 18 bases between them. Germline V lookup: CDR1 LNHDA, CDR2 SQIVND (reference sequence). The CDR3 sequence: CASRGPRTTPNTEAFF. The CDR3 coding sequence is TGTGCCAGTAGGGGTCCCAGGACCACTCCGAACACTGAAGCTTTCTTT.

This clonotype came up a few times. The chain has TRBV20-1 and TRBJ1-6; D is undetermined. In germline, CDR1 is DFQATT, CDR2 SNEGSKA (reference sequence). The CDR3 sequence is 12 residues long. Trimming cost V 4 bases and J 9 bases, with 10 bases left between them. In DNA form, the CDR3 reads TGCAGTGCTACTCCCCGGGGTTCACCCCTCCACTTT. Its translation: CSATPRGSPLHF.

Only a few counts were recorded for this clonotype. The chain couples TRBV12-3 or TRBV12-4 to TRBJ2-1; D is unclear. The CDR3 consists of 13 residues. Trimming shortened V by 1 base and J by 10 bases, and 11 bases separated the two germline ends. CDR3 sequence: CASSLGGNGEQFF. CDR3 DNA sequence: TGTGCCAGCAGTTTAGGGGGAAATGGGGAGCAGTTCTTC.

The chain uses TRBV7-8 and TRBJ2-3, with 7 bases aligning to TRBD2. Germline V lookup: CDR1 SGHVS, CDR2 FQNEAQ. The CDR3 length is 16 residues. The V and J ends lost 5 bases and 4 bases, in that order; junction bases with no gene match: 12. The CDR3 here is CASSADLAAVADTQYF. The CDR3 DNA sequence: TGTGCCAGCAGCGCGGATCTAGCGGCCGTCGCAGATACGCAGTATTTT.

This clonotype has a handful of counts. V gene TRBV12-3 or TRBV12-4 combines with J gene TRBJ2-1, with D perhaps matching TRBD1 or TRBD2 (5 bases each). The germline V and J ends were trimmed by 8 bases and 7 bases, with 9 bases remaining between them. CDR3 size: 11 residues. The DNA for the CDR3 is TGTGCCAGCGTGTGGGGGAATGAGCAGTTCTTC. Translated: CASVWGNEQFF.

This chain joins TRBV30 and TRBJ1-2; 9 bases fit TRBD1. CDR1 is GTSNPN, CDR2 SVGIG, per germline (reference sequence). V was pared by 5 bases and J by 2 bases, with 12 bases of the junction left unmatched. The CDR3 runs 16 residues. CDR3: CAWAFYVGTGNYGYTF. The CDR3 nucleotides are TGTGCCTGGGCGTTTTATGTTGGGACAGGGAACTATGGCTACACCTTC. The full variable domain, in which reference TRBV30 and TRBJ1-2 provide the parts outside the CDR3, is SQTIHQWPATLVQPVGSPLSLECTVEGTSNPNLYWYRQAAGRGLQLLFYSVGIGQISSEVPQNLSASRPQDRQFILSSKKLLLSDSGFYLCAWAFYVGTGNYGYTFGSGTRLTVV.